The clone carrying this T cell receptor (beta chain) was seen a handful of times. These data originate in a study of beta chain features in type 1 diabetes. Of the isolated RNA, all was reverse transcribed, and so the sequenced material was expressed TCRB transcripts. Assay: immunoSEQ multiplex PCR; the TCRdb copy retains only in-frame clones and omits some. The sample has roughly 350,000 clones, 9.5% to 12% seen once. CDR1 SGDLS and CDR2 YYNGEE come from the germline V gene. Trimming left V 4 bases short and J 4 bases short, with 9 bases between. The CDR3 runs 13 residues. Sequenced: naive CD4+ T cells from blood. The receptor was isolated from a woman in her 30s in good health. V is TRBV9 and J is TRBJ2-1; D is unclear. The CDR3 sequence is CASSPRLYNEQFF. CDR3 DNA: TGTGCCAGCAGCCCCAGACTGTACAATGAGCAGTTCTTC.